These 25 T cell receptor beta chains originate from one sample sequenced in a study of blood T cells in healthy people across ages. A second roughly 6 to 11 cycle PCR used barcoded and J-beta primers. TCRdb reprocessed the 5' RACE reads via MiXCR and lists one record per CDR3 protein. Among roughly 1.6 million distinct CDR3 sequences listed, about 35% were seen once. The sequenced sample was blood. These receptors were collected from a woman aged 25 to 39 in good health.

This clonotype was recorded a few times. The chain employs TRBV13 and TRBJ2-1; D unresolved. The ends were cut back, 5 bases at V and 4 bases at J, with 18 bases in the middle. CDR3 size: 16 residues. The V gene's germline CDR1 is PRHDT and CDR2 FYEKMQ (reference sequence). CDR3 region: CASSPRRLEDYNEQFF. The CDR3 DNA reads as TGTGCCAGCAGCCCCCGGCGGCTGGAAGATTACAATGAGCAGTTCTTC.

This chain joins TRBV4-1 and TRBJ1-2; D is unresolved. V dropped 0 bases and J dropped 2 bases, with 13 bases sitting between them. The CDR3 totals 16 residues. The V gene's germline CDR1 is MGHRA and CDR2 YSYEKL. DNA for the CDR3: TGCGCCAGCAGCCAAGATTTTAGCGGTTCGAACTATGGCTACACCTTC. Residues: CASSQDFSGSNYGYTF.

V is TRBV5-1 and J is TRBJ2-5; D could derive from TRBD1 or TRBD2 (6 bases each). V was pared by 4 bases and J by 4 bases, with 20 bases between. Germline CDR1 reads SGHRS; CDR2 reads YFSETQ. CDR3 size: 16 residues. The CDR3 DNA reads as TGCGCCAGCAGCCTCGGGGGCGCGCGGTCGAGAGAGACCCAGTACTTC. Its translation is CASSLGGARSRETQYF.

This rearrangement joins TRBV7-3 to TRBJ2-2; 7 bases map to TRBD1. The length of the CDR3 is 16 residues. The trim removed 6 bases at V and 0 bases at J, leaving 7 bases unmatched. Germline V gives CDR1 SGHTA, CDR2 FQGTGA. The CDR3 sequence is CASSSLGGTNTGELFF. CDR3 coding DNA: TGTGCCAGCAGTTCCCTAGGGGGCACGAACACCGGGGAGCTGTTTTTT.

The chain joins TRBV28 to TRBJ2-7; D gene unclear. The CDR3 length is 13 residues. Trimming stripped 4 bases from V and 3 bases from J, with 10 bases between. Germline V gene data show CDR1 as MDHEN and CDR2 as SYDVKM. CDR3 sequence reads: CASSSPDIYEQYF. The CDR3 DNA is TGTGCCAGCAGTTCCCCCGACATCTACGAGCAGTACTTC. Variable domain in full (rest from reference TRBV28 and TRBJ2-7): DVKVTQSSRYLVKRTGEKVFLECVQDMDHENMFWYRQDPGLGLRLIYFSYDVKMKEKGDIPEGYSVSREKKERFSLILESASTNQTSMYLCASSSPDIYEQYFGPGTRLTVT.

This chain links TRBV5-1 with TRBJ2-5, with TRBD1 as a possible D gene (6 bases). Germline V gene data show CDR1 as SGHRS and CDR2 as YFSETQ. This CDR3 region has 14 residues. Trimming took off 5 bases at V and 1 base at J, with 12 bases between the two ends. The CDR3 coding sequence is TGCGCCAGCAGAGGGACAAAGAGCCAAGAGACCCAGTACTTC. Translated: CASRGTKSQETQYF.

The V and J genes are TRBV14 and TRBJ2-7, with TRBD1 matching 9 bases. The tail of the sequence fits TRBJ2-5 better, so the J call may be wrong. The CDR3 loop spans 15 amino acids. Germline V gene data show CDR1 as SGHDN and CDR2 as FVKESK. Written as DNA, the CDR3 is TGTGCCAGCAGCCGACAGGGGACAGGGACAGAGACCCAGTACTTC. Protein product: CASSRQGTGTETQYF.

The V gene is TRBV10-2, the J gene TRBJ1-6; D possibly corresponds to TRBD1 (6 bases). Trimming shortened V by 6 bases and J by 7 bases, and 16 bases separated the two germline ends. Germline values: CDR1 WSHSY, CDR2 SAAADI. CDR3 size: 15 residues. The CDR3 nucleotides read TGCGCCAGCAGGATGGACAGTCTGCTCAATTCACCCCTCCACTTT. This sequence encodes CASRMDSLLNSPLHF.

This chain links TRBV2 with TRBJ1-1, with 8 bases aligning to TRBD1. The germline V gene encodes CDR1 SNHLY and CDR2 FYNNEI. Losses at the gene ends were 6 bases for V and 5 bases for J; bases not matched to a gene: 8. This CDR3 region has 14 residues. DNA of the CDR3: TGTGCCAGCAGCAAAGGACAGGGAGGGACTGAAGCTTTCTTT. Translating it yields CASSKGQGGTEAFF.

This rearrangement joins TRBV20-1 to TRBJ2-5, with 10 bases matching TRBD1. Judging by the DNA end, TRBJ2-7 fits better; the J call may be wrong. Germline assignment: CDR1 DFQATT and CDR2 SNEGSKA (reference sequence). This CDR3 has 14 amino acids. The CDR3 nucleotides read TGCAGTGCTATGACAGGGGGCGTAAATGGCGAGCAGTACTTC. Its translation: CSAMTGGVNGEQYF.

In this sample, this clonotype turned up once. This could be a read error, since a much larger clone is one nucleotide away. The chain carries TRBV4-1 and TRBJ2-7; no definite D call. The CDR3 is 13 residues long. CDR1 and CDR2 (germline): MGHRA, YSYEKL. The CDR3 DNA is TGCGCCAGCAGCCAAGATTTAGGGTACGAGCAGGACTTC. Amino acid sequence: CASSQDLGYEQDF.

The chain joins TRBV5-1 to TRBJ2-1; TRBD2 is a possible D gene (6 bases). CDR3 length: 15 amino acids. The germline CDR1 and CDR2 sequences are SGHRS and YFSETQ. V lost 0 bases to trimming and J lost 6 bases, with 13 bases between them. CDR3 in DNA: TGCGCCAGCAGCTTGGTCTGGGACTTACGCAATGAGCAGTTCTTC. It yields the protein CASSLVWDLRNEQFF.

The chain is built from TRBV6-6 and TRBJ2-3, with 14 bases aligning to TRBD2. Germline V gene sequence: CDR1 MNHNY, CDR2 SVGAGI (reference sequence). The junction had 6 bases not matched to a gene; V was cut back by 2 bases and J by 5 bases. The CDR3 is 17 residues long. As DNA, the CDR3 is TGTGCCAGCAGTTACCTCCGACTAGCGGGGGGGCAAGATACGCAGTATTTT. Amino acids: CASSYLRLAGGQDTQYF.

This clonotype was observed a handful of times. The rearrangement links TRBV19 to TRBJ1-6; D remains ambiguous. The CDR3 loop spans 15 amino acids. Trimming removed 0 bases from V and 10 bases from J, with 13 bases in between. Germline V gene data show CDR1 as LNHDA and CDR2 as SQIVND (reference sequence). The CDR3 DNA sequence: TGTGCCAGTAGTATAGACGGCAATTTTGAGTCACCCCTCCACTTT. Protein product: CASSIDGNFESPLHF.

V is TRBV20-1 and J is TRBJ2-1; D is perhaps TRBD2 (5 bases). The CDR3 sequence is 18 residues long. Looked up from germline, CDR1 is DFQATT and CDR2 is SNEGSKA (reference sequence). Trimming pared 0 bases from V and 6 bases from J, leaving 24 bases between. CDR3 sequence (DNA): TGCAGTGCTAGAGAAGTGCCGGGGAGCAAGATGATGGGCAATGAGCAGTTCTTC. Protein sequence: CSAREVPGSKMMGNEQFF.

CDR3 DNA: TGCAGTGCTGAAGACCCCAGGAGTCGCACCGGGGAGCTGTTTTTT. This sequence encodes CSAEDPRSRTGELFF. The V and J genes are TRBV20-1 and TRBJ2-2; D is undetermined. Germline V gene lookup returns CDR1 DFQATT and CDR2 SNEGSKA (reference sequence). This CDR3 comprises 15 residues. V gave up 5 bases and J gave up 4 bases, with 17 bases separating them.

Written as DNA, the CDR3 is TGTGCCAGCGGAGTCCTAGGCGGTGAGGTCGAGCAGTACTTC. Its protein is CASGVLGGEVEQYF. The chain links TRBV28 to TRBJ2-5; D not certain. The J call is doubtful: the DNA matches TRBJ2-7 better. The CDR3 loop spans 14 amino acids. Germline lookup yields CDR1 MDHEN and CDR2 SYDVKM.

This clonotype was seen only a few times. The CDR3 DNA follows: TGTGCCAGCAGGGAGGGAGTAGAAGAGACCCAGTACTTC. Residues: CASREGVEETQYF. The rearrangement joins TRBV5-6 to TRBJ2-5; D is perhaps TRBD2 (6 bases). The CDR3 loop spans 13 amino acids. The ends were cut back, 5 bases at V and 3 bases at J, with 11 bases in the middle. CDR1 and CDR2 (germline): SGHDT, YYEEEE.

The chain has TRBV9 and TRBJ2-7, with TRBD1 identical over 11 bases. J was trimmed by 4 bases and V by 4 bases; bases with no gene match: 7. This CDR3 contains 15 residues. CDR1 and CDR2 from the germline V gene are SGDLS and YYNGEE. The chain's CDR3 is CASSFRDRGLYEQYF. The CDR3 DNA follows: TGTGCCAGCAGCTTCCGGGACAGGGGGTTGTACGAGCAGTACTTC.

The rearrangement links TRBV6-6 to TRBJ1-2; 9 bases map to TRBD1. There are 16 residues in the CDR3. Per germline, CDR1 MNHNY and CDR2 SVGAGI (reference sequence). V dropped 5 bases and J dropped 6; count of bases not matched to a gene: 13. The CDR3 protein is CASSIIQGQGYNGYTF. The DNA for the CDR3 is TGTGCCAGCAGTATAATTCAGGGACAGGGATACAATGGCTACACCTTC.

This clonotype occurred a few times. The V and J genes are TRBV7-9 and TRBJ1-1; tentative D call: TRBD1 (5 bases). Germline values: CDR1 SEHNR, CDR2 FQNEAQ (reference sequence). V was cut by 5 bases and J by 1 base, with 11 bases left in between. The CDR3 totals 14 residues. The CDR3 DNA reads TGTGCCAGCAGCCCGTCCGGGGCGAACACTGAAGCTTTCTTT. The encoded protein is CASSPSGANTEAFF.

V and J are TRBV4-2 and TRBJ2-7, with D perhaps matching TRBD1 or TRBD2 (6 bases each). The CDR3 loop spans 15 amino acids. Germline V lookup: CDR1 LGHNA, CDR2 YNFKEQ. V lost 4 bases and J 2 bases, leaving 15 bases between the germline ends. This chain's CDR3 is CASSPEDGGPYEQYF. The CDR3, as DNA: TGTGCCAGCAGCCCTGAAGACGGGGGCCCCTACGAGCAGTACTTC.

This clonotype was found many times. An end of the junction does not agree with germline; a read error may underlie this. The rearrangement joins TRBV5-1 to TRBJ1-4, with 8 bases that match TRBD1. In germline, CDR1 is SGHRS, CDR2 YFSETQ. The CDR3 runs 16 residues. The CDR3 coding sequence is TGTGCCAGCAGCTCCGGACAGGGAGCAACTAATGAAAAACTGTTTTTT. It is translated as CASSSGQGATNEKLFF.

The chain uses TRBV30 and TRBJ1-2, with 9 positions matching TRBD1. CDR3 size: 16 residues. Trimming took 2 bases from V and 7 from J; bases not matched to a gene: 14. Germline CDR1 GTSNPN, CDR2 SVGIG (reference sequence). The CDR3 reads CAWSSESGTGSSGYTF. The CDR3 nucleotides are TGTGCCTGGAGTTCAGAATCCGGGACAGGGAGCTCTGGCTACACCTTC.

This clonotype was seen only a few times. The V call is TRBV5-1, the J call TRBJ2-3; the D is unclear. Germline V gives CDR1 SGHRS, CDR2 YFSETQ. Trimming cost V 3 bases and J 6 bases, with 14 bases left between them. The CDR3 extends over 14 amino acids. In DNA, the CDR3 is TGCGCCAGCAGCTCCCTATCTGTGTATGATACGCAGTATTTT. Protein sequence: CASSSLSVYDTQYF.